One and the same sample provided the 16 T cell receptor beta chains below, sequenced in a study of T cell repertoires in cytomegalovirus infection. TCRdb independently ran MiXCR on the reads; one entry per CDR3 protein. The sample has 550,000 to 700,000 distinct CDR3 sequences, approximately 40% seen once. These receptors have no identified antigens. Sequences were derived from cultured PBMCs, sampled from culture after CMV antigen stimulation. The receptors here all came from a human donor in good health (CMV status not recorded). Some clones in this sample may be carry-over from other donors' samples.

This clonotype was counted only a few times. V and J are TRBV15 and TRBJ1-2; D is ambiguous. The V end was cut by 0 bases, the J end by 4 bases, with 6 bases between. Looked up from germline, CDR1 is LNHNV and CDR2 is YYDKDF (reference sequence). This CDR3 has 13 residues. In nucleotides, the CDR3 is TGTGCCACCAGCAGAGAGTCCAGCTATGGCTACACCTTC. It is translated as CATSRESSYGYTF. The full variable domain, completed using reference TRBV15 and TRBJ1-2, is DAMVIQNPRYQVTQFGKPVTLSCSQTLNHNVMYWYQQKSSQAPKLLFHYYDKDFNNEADTPDNFQSRRPNTSFCFLDIRSPGLGDTAMYLCATSRESSYGYTFGSGTRLTVV.

Only a few counts were recorded for this clonotype. The chain couples TRBV7-6 to TRBJ2-3; 7 positions match TRBD1. V lost 5 bases and J lost 3; bases outside the gene matches: 11. Germline-derived CDR1 and CDR2 are SGHVS and FNYEAQ. The CDR3 is made up of 16 amino acids. The CDR3, as DNA: TGTGCCAGCAGCAGAGAGACAGGGAAGGTGACAGATACGCAGTATTTT. It codes for CASSRETGKVTDTQYF.

The chain couples TRBV4-1 to TRBJ1-5; D perhaps matches TRBD1 (6 bases). This CDR3 is 16 amino acids long. Trimming removed 4 bases at V and 2 bases at J, with 15 bases between. The germline CDR1 and CDR2 sequences are MGHRA and YSYEKL. The CDR3 DNA follows: TGCGCCAGCAGCCGACGCCTCAGGGGTGGCAATCAGCCCCAGCATTTT. Translated: CASSRRLRGGNQPQHF.

This clonotype was detected only a few times. The CDR3, as DNA: TGTGCCATCGGGACTAGTGGCCAAGAGACCCAGTACTTC. Encoded protein: CAIGTSGQETQYF. V and J are TRBV10-3 and TRBJ2-5, with 8 bases aligning to TRBD2. Trimming at V came to 8 bases and at J to 1 base, leaving 3 bases not matched to a gene. CDR3 length: 13 amino acids. Germline values: CDR1 ENHRY, CDR2 SYGVKD.

This clonotype has ten or more counts. This chain joins TRBV7-9 and TRBJ2-3; D call uncertain. This CDR3 is 12 amino acids long. Looked up from germline, CDR1 is SEHNR and CDR2 is FQNEAQ (reference sequence). V shed 3 bases and J shed 4 bases, with 5 bases lying between them. The CDR3 here is CASSFSPDTQYF. CDR3 nucleotide sequence: TGTGCCAGCAGCTTCTCCCCAGATACGCAGTATTTT.

The chain is built from TRBV11-2 and TRBJ2-2; 9 bases line up with TRBD2. Germline CDR1 SGHAT, CDR2 FQNNGV. The CDR3 consists of 20 residues. V shed 1 base, J shed 1 base, and the junction held 13 bases outside the gene matches. The CDR3 DNA reads as TGTGCCAGCAGCTTAGTTAGCCGCCCCCCAGCGGGGGGGAACACCGGGGAGCTGTTTTTT. Translated: CASSLVSRPPAGGNTGELFF.

This clonotype occurred a few times. J is TRBJ1-2 and V is TRBV7-9, with TRBD1 matching over 8 bases. Trimming took 8 bases from V and 0 from J; bases not matched to a gene: 5. The CDR3 is 14 residues long. Germline assignment: CDR1 SEHNR and CDR2 FQNEAQ (reference sequence). Here the CDR3 reads CASGSGGSNYGYTF. The CDR3 DNA sequence: TGTGCCAGCGGGTCAGGGGGCTCTAACTATGGCTACACCTTC.

In this sample, this clonotype turned up once. This chain joins TRBV2 and TRBJ1-5; a possible D gene is TRBD1 (6 bases). The CDR3 contains 14 residues. The ends were cut back, 6 bases at V and 9 bases at J, with 18 bases in the middle. CDR1 SNHLY and CDR2 FYNNEI come from the germline V gene. CDR3 protein: CASSGQPRTGPQHF. The CDR3 bases are TGTGCCAGCAGCGGACAGCCGCGAACTGGGCCCCAGCATTTT. Full variable domain (rest looked up from reference TRBV2 and TRBJ1-5): EPEVTQTPSHQVTQMGQEVILRCVPISNHLYFYWYRQILGQKVEFLVSFYNNEISEKSEIFDDQFSVERPDGSNFTLKIRSTKLEDSAMYFCASSGQPRTGPQHFGDGTRLSIL.

This clonotype was observed a few times. The rearrangement uses TRBV10-3 and TRBJ2-1, with D possibly being TRBD1 or TRBD2 (5 bases each). CDR3 length: 14 amino acids. The ends were cut back, 11 bases at V and 0 bases at J, with 14 bases in the middle. In germline, CDR1 is ENHRY, CDR2 SYGVKD. The CDR3 loop reads CARGPDSSYNEQFF. In nucleotides, the CDR3 is TGTGCCCGGGGTCCAGACAGCTCCTACAATGAGCAGTTCTTC.

This chain joins TRBV7-6 and TRBJ2-7; 8 bases fit TRBD1. CDR1 is SGHVS and CDR2 is FNYEAQ in the germline V gene. J was trimmed by 6 bases and V by 8 bases; bases with no gene match: 6. This CDR3 is built from 12 residues. The CDR3 protein is CASQTGASEQYF. As DNA, the CDR3 is TGTGCCAGCCAGACAGGGGCGAGCGAGCAGTACTTC.

The chain is built from TRBV7-6 and TRBJ2-7; 7 positions match TRBD1. The CDR3 runs 14 residues. Germline V gene data show CDR1 as SGHVS and CDR2 as FNYEAQ. The trim removed 2 bases at V and 0 bases at J, leaving 1 base unmatched. The CDR3 nucleotides read TGTGCCAGCAGCTTAAGGACAGGCTCCTACGAGCAGTACTTC. It is translated as CASSLRTGSYEQYF.

The V and J genes are TRBV2 and TRBJ2-5; D gene unclear. Germline-derived CDR1 and CDR2 are SNHLY and FYNNEI. Trimming took 4 bases from V and 2 from J, leaving 14 bases between them. The CDR3 consists of 15 residues. Here the CDR3 DNA reads TGTGCCAGCAGTGGCGGAGTCGGAATACAAGAGACCCAGTACTTC. Its protein is CASSGGVGIQETQYF.

V gene TRBV20-1 combines with J gene TRBJ1-2; D call uncertain. This CDR3 has 11 residues. CDR1 is DFQATT, CDR2 SNEGSKA, per germline (reference sequence). Trimming shortened V by 6 bases and J by 4 bases, and 9 bases separated the two germline ends. The CDR3 DNA follows: TGCAGTGCCCAGACCCTCTATGGCTACACCTTC. It encodes CSAQTLYGYTF.

The J gene is TRBJ1-2, the V gene TRBV28; D perhaps matches TRBD1 (5 bases). The V end was cut by 7 bases, the J end by 8 bases, with 17 bases between. Germline V gene data show CDR1 as MDHEN and CDR2 as SYDVKM. The CDR3 contains 13 residues. Here the CDR3 DNA reads TGTGCCAGCACGCGACTGGGGACTCCGGGCTACACCTTC. Translated, it gives CASTRLGTPGYTF.

This rearrangement joins TRBV20-1 to TRBJ2-1; 12 nucleotides match TRBD1. Germline CDR1 DFQATT, CDR2 SNEGSKA (reference sequence). This CDR3 contains 18 residues. With 0 bases clipped from V and 1 base from J, the junction kept 7 bases outside the gene matches. CDR3 in DNA: TGCAGTGCTAGAGACCGGGACAGGGGGCAGTGGTCCTACAATGAGCAGTTCTTC. Its translation: CSARDRDRGQWSYNEQFF.

CDR3 sequence (DNA): TGTGCCAGCAGATACAGGGGGACCGGGGAGCTGTTTTTT. This codes for CASRYRGTGELFF. The chain recombines TRBV7-2 with TRBJ2-2; 8 nucleotides line up with TRBD1. V lost 6 bases to trimming and J lost 5 bases; unmatched junction nucleotides: 2. The CDR3 is made up of 13 amino acids. Germline V gene sequence: CDR1 SGHTA, CDR2 FQGNSA.